Listed here are 7 T cell receptor beta chains from one sample, sequenced in a study of T-cell memory formation after mild COVID-19. MiXCR was run by TCRdb on the 5' RACE reads, yielding one entry per CDR3 protein. The sample holds fewer than 500,000 distinct CDR3 sequences, 20% to 30% seen once. Sequencing input: PBMCs or a T cell subset sorted from them (not recorded which). The receptors shown here come from an adult woman who had mild COVID-19 (a few samples of this study predate the infection). Cell type and time point are not known.

This chain links TRBV6-2 or TRBV6-3 with TRBJ1-2; perhaps TRBD1 as D (6 bases). Deletions cut 2 bases from V and 3 bases from J, with 22 bases between. The V gene's germline CDR1 is MNHEY and CDR2 SVGEGT. This CDR3 region has 18 residues. The CDR3: CASSYTVSGQPLDYGYTF. CDR3 nucleotides: TGTGCCAGCAGTTACACCGTTTCCGGACAGCCGCTAGACTATGGCTACACCTTC.

In this sample, this clonotype turned up a few times. J is TRBJ1-4 and V is TRBV4-3, with D unresolved. Trimming stripped 0 bases from V and 8 bases from J, with 13 bases between. Per the germline V gene, CDR1 is LGHNA and CDR2 is YSLEER. CDR3 length equals 15 residues. CDR3 coding DNA: TGCGCCAGCAGCCAAGATAAGGGTGTAGGAGAAAAACTGTTTTTT. Protein: CASSQDKGVGEKLFF.

The genes are TRBV6-5 and TRBJ2-6; weak D call: TRBD2 (6 bases). Trimming pared 7 bases from V and 2 bases from J, leaving 12 bases between. CDR1 is MNHEY, CDR2 SVGAGI, per germline. The CDR3 contains 15 residues. The CDR3 sequence is CASTDRGTGANVLTF. As DNA, the CDR3 is TGTGCCAGCACCGACCGGGGGACTGGGGCCAACGTCCTGACTTTC.

The V and J genes are TRBV7-8 and TRBJ2-5; D not resolved. This CDR3 contains 12 residues. Germline V lookup: CDR1 SGHVS, CDR2 FQNEAQ. V gave up 2 bases and J gave up 4 bases, with 5 bases separating them. The CDR3 here is CASSLFTETQYF. CDR3 in DNA: TGTGCCAGCAGCTTATTTACAGAGACCCAGTACTTC.

This clonotype was recorded only once. The chain recombines TRBV6-5 with TRBJ1-6; no reliable D call. V lost 5 bases to trimming and J lost 7 bases, with 15 bases between them. CDR1 MNHEY and CDR2 SVGAGI come from the germline V gene. CDR3 size: 15 residues. The CDR3 loop reads CASSQTGRTNSPLHF. The CDR3 DNA sequence: TGTGCCAGCAGTCAAACCGGACGGACCAATTCACCCCTCCACTTT.

This clonotype was counted a few times. The V gene is TRBV2, the J gene TRBJ1-1; 11 bases line up with TRBD1. The CDR3 loop spans 17 amino acids. Germline V gives CDR1 SNHLY, CDR2 FYNNEI. The V gene end was trimmed by 4 bases and the J gene end by 5 bases; junction bases not matched to a gene: 12. CDR3 nucleotides: TGTGCCAGCAGTGCGGTTATAGGACAGGGGGCAAATACTGAAGCTTTCTTT. It yields the protein CASSAVIGQGANTEAFF.

A few counts support this clonotype. The chain has TRBV7-6 and TRBJ2-3; 11 nucleotides align to TRBD2. Germline V gene data show CDR1 as SGHVS and CDR2 as FNYEAQ. The CDR3 runs to 14 residues. The junction had 7 bases not matched to a gene; V was cut back by 9 bases and J by 5 bases. CDR3 nucleotides: TGTGCCAGTGTAGCGGGAGGGCCGGAAGATACGCAGTATTTT. The encoded protein is CASVAGGPEDTQYF.